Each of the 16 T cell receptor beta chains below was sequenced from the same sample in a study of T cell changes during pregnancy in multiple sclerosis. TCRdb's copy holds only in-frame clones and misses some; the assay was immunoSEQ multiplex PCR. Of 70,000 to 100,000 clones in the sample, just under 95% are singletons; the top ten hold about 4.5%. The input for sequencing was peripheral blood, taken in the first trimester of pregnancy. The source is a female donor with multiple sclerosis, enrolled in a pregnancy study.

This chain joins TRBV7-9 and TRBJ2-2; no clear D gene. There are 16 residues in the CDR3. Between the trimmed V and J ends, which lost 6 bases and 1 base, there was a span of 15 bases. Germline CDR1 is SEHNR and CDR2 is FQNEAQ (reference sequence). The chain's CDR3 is CASSLIQIRNTGELFF. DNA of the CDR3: TGTGCCAGCAGTTTAATTCAGATTCGGAACACCGGGGAGCTGTTTTTT.

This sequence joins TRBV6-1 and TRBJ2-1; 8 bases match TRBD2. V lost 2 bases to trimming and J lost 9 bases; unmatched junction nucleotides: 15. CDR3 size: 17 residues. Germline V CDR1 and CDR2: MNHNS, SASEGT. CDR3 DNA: TGTGCCAGCAGTGAAAGGGGAAAGTCGGGACTAGGTATTGAGCAGTTCTTC. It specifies CASSERGKSGLGIEQFF.

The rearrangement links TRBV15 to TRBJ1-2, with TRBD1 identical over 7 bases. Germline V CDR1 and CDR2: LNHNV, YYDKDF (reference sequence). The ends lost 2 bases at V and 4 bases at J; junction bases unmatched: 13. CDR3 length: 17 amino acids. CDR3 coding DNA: TGTGCCACCAGCAGACCCGCTGGACAGGTCCGGGGCTATGGCTACACCTTC. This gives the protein CATSRPAGQVRGYGYTF.

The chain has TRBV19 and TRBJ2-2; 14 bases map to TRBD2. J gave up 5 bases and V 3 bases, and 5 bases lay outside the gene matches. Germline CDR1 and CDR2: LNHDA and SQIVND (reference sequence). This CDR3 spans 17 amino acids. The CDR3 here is CASSIRTSGGITGELFF. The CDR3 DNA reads TGTGCCAGTAGTATCCGGACTAGCGGGGGGATAACCGGGGAGCTGTTTTTT.

DNA for the CDR3: TGTGCCAGCAGTTTATCCAGGCCCCTTACGGGGAACCCCTATAATTCACCCCTCCACTTT. Translation: CASSLSRPLTGNPYNSPLHF. This sequence joins TRBV27 and TRBJ1-6; D is unclear. This CDR3 is 20 amino acids long. With 0 bases removed from V and 2 bases from J, the gap between germline ends came to 20 bases. Per germline, CDR1 MNHEY and CDR2 SMNVEV (reference sequence).

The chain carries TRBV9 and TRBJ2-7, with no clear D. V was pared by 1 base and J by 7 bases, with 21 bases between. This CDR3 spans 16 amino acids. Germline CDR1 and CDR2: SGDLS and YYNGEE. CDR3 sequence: CASSVSSWAALGEQYF. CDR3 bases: TGTGCCAGCAGCGTAAGTTCTTGGGCAGCCCTTGGGGAGCAGTACTTC.

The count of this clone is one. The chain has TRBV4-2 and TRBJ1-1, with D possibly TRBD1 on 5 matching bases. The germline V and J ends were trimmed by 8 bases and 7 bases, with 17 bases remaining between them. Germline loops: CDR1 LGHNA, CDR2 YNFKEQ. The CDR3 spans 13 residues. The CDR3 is CASGVGGGGEAFF. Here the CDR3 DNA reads TGTGCCAGCGGGGTGGGTGGGGGGGGTGAAGCTTTCTTT.

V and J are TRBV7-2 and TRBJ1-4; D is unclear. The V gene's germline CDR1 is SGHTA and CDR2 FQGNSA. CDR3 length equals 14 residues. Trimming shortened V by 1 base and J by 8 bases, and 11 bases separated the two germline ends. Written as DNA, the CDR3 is TGTGCCAGCAGCTTAGTAGGCGGTGGAGAAAAACTGTTTTTT. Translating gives CASSLVGGGEKLFF.

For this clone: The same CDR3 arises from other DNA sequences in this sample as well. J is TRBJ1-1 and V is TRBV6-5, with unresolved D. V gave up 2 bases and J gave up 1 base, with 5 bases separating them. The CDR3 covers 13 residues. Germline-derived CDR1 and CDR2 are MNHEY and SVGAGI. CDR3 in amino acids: CASSYTGNTEAFF. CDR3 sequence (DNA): TGTGCCAGCAGTTACACCGGGAACACTGAAGCTTTCTTT.

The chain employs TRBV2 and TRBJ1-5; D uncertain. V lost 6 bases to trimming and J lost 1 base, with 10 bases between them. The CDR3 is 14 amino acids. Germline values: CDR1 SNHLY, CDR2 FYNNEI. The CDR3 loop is CASREEWSNQPQHF. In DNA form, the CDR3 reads TGTGCCAGCAGAGAGGAATGGAGCAATCAGCCCCAGCATTTT.

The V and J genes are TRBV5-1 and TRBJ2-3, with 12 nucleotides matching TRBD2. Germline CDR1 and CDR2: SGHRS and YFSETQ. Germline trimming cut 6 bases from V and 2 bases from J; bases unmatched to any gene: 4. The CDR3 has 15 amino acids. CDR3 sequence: CASTGLAGITDTQYF. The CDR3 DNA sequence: TGCGCCAGCACTGGACTAGCGGGGATCACAGATACGCAGTATTTT. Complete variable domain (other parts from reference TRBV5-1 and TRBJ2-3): KAGVTQTPRYLIKTRGQQVTLSCSPISGHRSVSWYQQTPGQGLQFLFEYFSETQRNKGNFPGRFSGRQFSNSRSEMNVSTLELGDSALYLCASTGLAGITDTQYFGPGTRLTVL.

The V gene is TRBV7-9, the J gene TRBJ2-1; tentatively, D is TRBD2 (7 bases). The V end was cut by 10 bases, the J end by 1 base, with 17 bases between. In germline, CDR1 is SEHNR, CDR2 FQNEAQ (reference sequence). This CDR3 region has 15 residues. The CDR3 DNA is TGTGCCATGGGGGGGCAGGGGTGGTCCTACAATGAGCAGTTCTTC. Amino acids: CAMGGQGWSYNEQFF.

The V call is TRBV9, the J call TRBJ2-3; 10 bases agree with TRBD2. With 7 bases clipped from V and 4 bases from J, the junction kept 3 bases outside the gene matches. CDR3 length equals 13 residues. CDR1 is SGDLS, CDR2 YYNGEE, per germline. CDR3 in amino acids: CASGSGGADTQYF. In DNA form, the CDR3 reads TGTGCCAGCGGGAGCGGGGGGGCAGATACGCAGTATTTT. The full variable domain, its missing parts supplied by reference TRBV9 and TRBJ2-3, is DSGVTQTPKHLITATGQRVTLRCSPRSGDLSVYWYQQSLDQGLQFLIQYYNGEERAKGNILERFSAQQFPDLHSELNLSSLELGDSALYFCASGSGGADTQYFGPGTRLTVL.

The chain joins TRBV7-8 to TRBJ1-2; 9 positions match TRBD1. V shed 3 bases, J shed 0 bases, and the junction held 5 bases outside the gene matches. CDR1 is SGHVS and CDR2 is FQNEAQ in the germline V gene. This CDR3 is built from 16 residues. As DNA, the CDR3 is TGTGCCAGCAGCTTCACAGGGGGCGCCCCTAACTATGGCTACACCTTC. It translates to CASSFTGGAPNYGYTF.

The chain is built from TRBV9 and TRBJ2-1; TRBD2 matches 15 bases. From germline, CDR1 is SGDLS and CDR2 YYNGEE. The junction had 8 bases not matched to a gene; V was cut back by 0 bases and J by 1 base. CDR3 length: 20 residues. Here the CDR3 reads CASSVAGTSGGFLSYNEQFF. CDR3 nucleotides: TGTGCCAGCAGCGTAGCTGGGACTAGCGGGGGGTTCCTTTCCTACAATGAGCAGTTCTTC.

DNA of the CDR3: TGTGCCAGCAGTGGGACTTACTCCTACGAGCAGTACTTC. Translating gives CASSGTYSYEQYF. The V gene is TRBV25-1, the J gene TRBJ2-7; perhaps TRBD2 as D (5 bases). V was shortened by 4 bases and J by 0 bases, with 7 bases between the two germline ends. The germline CDR1 and CDR2 sequences are MGHDK and SYGVNS. The CDR3 has 13 residues.